A single sample is the source of the 20 T cell receptor beta chains below, sequenced in a study of monozygotic twins with cystic fibrosis. Sequencing was performed with immunoSEQ multiplex PCR; in TCRdb, only in-frame clones are kept and a portion is missing. The table lists 34,000 or so clones, about 93% of them singletons, with roughly 0.19% in the top ten. The sample was blood. These TCRs come from a boy under 10 years old with cystic fibrosis.

V and J are TRBV19 and TRBJ1-1, with D uncertain. Trimming cost V 3 bases and J 0 bases, with 11 bases left between them. CDR1 LNHDA and CDR2 SQIVND come from the germline V gene (reference sequence). The CDR3 runs 15 residues. CDR3 protein: CASSMWAPMNTEAFF. In nucleotides, the CDR3 is TGTGCCAGTAGTATGTGGGCACCAATGAACACTGAAGCTTTCTTT. The complete variable domain, with remaining parts taken from reference TRBV19 and TRBJ1-1, reads DGGITQSPKYLFRKEGQNVTLSCEQNLNHDAMYWYRQDPGQGLRLIYYSQIVNDFQKGDIAEGYSVSREKKESFPLTVTSAQKNPTAFYLCASSMWAPMNTEAFFGQGTRLTVV.

The chain recombines TRBV11-3 with TRBJ1-1, with D tentatively TRBD1 (5 bases). Looked up from germline, CDR1 is SGHNT and CDR2 is YENEEA. This CDR3 is built from 13 residues. The V gene lost 9 bases and the J gene lost 10 bases, with 21 bases spanning the gap. In DNA, the CDR3 is TGTGCCAGTATCTCCGGGGGGGGAGGCACAGCTTTCTTT. Translating it yields CASISGGGGTAFF. The whole variable domain, filled in from reference TRBV11-3 and TRBJ1-1, reads EAGVVQSPRYKIIEKKQPVAFWCNPISGHNTLYWYLQNLGQGPELLIRYENEEAVDDSQLPKDRFSAERLKGVDSTLKIQPAELGDSAVYLCASISGGGGTAFFGQGTRLTVV.

The chain combines TRBV14 with TRBJ2-1; no definite D call. The germline gives CDR1 SGHDN, CDR2 FVKESK. V lost 0 bases and J lost 16, with 16 bases in between. The CDR3 consists of 13 residues. CDR3 in amino acids: CASSQDGALRTFF. CDR3 sequence (DNA): TGTGCCAGCAGCCAAGATGGAGCCTTACGGACCTTCTTC.

The rearrangement joins TRBV10-3 to TRBJ2-7; possibly TRBD1 or TRBD2 for D (5 bases each). The CDR3 sequence is 14 residues long. The V gene's germline CDR1 is ENHRY and CDR2 SYGVKD. The V gene lost 6 bases and the J gene lost 0 bases, with 12 bases spanning the gap. CDR3 nucleotides: TGTGCCATCAGCGGGACCGCGAGCTCCTACGAGCAGTACTTC. It encodes CAISGTASSYEQYF.

The V gene is TRBV7-9, the J gene TRBJ1-1, with D hard to call. Germline V gene sequence: CDR1 SEHNR, CDR2 FQNEAQ (reference sequence). The CDR3 is 12 residues long. V lost 5 bases, J lost 6 bases, and 10 bases lay in between. CDR3 in amino acids: CASSPGFAEAFF. CDR3 DNA sequence: TGTGCCAGCAGCCCAGGATTTGCTGAAGCTTTCTTT.

The V call is TRBV4-1, the J call TRBJ2-1; D unresolved. The ends were cut back, 0 bases at V and 16 bases at J, with 16 bases in the middle. The CDR3 totals 13 residues. Looked up from germline, CDR1 is MGHRA and CDR2 is YSYEKL. CDR3 sequence: CASSQDPAFLTFF. The CDR3 nucleotides read TGCGCCAGCAGCCAAGACCCCGCATTCTTGACCTTCTTC.

The genes are TRBV6-5 and TRBJ1-2; 8 nucleotides line up with TRBD1. There are 14 residues in the CDR3. V shed 6 bases, J shed 3 bases, and the junction held 6 bases outside the gene matches. From germline, CDR1 is MNHEY and CDR2 SVGAGI. In DNA form, the CDR3 reads TGTGCCAGCAGAGCAGGGGGCGCGTACTATGGCTACACCTTC. This encodes CASRAGGAYYGYTF.

The rearrangement uses TRBV7-9 and TRBJ1-1; D may be TRBD1 (5 bases). Trimming shortened V by 5 bases and J by 1 base, and 14 bases separated the two germline ends. This CDR3 contains 15 residues. CDR1 and CDR2 from the germline V gene are SEHNR and FQNEAQ (reference sequence). DNA of the CDR3: TGTGCCAGCAGCCTCCGGGGGGTAGAGAACACTGAAGCTTTCTTT. Its protein is CASSLRGVENTEAFF.

The chain combines TRBV4-1 with TRBJ2-5; no clear D gene. Germline values: CDR1 MGHRA, CDR2 YSYEKL. This CDR3 has 19 residues. V was shortened by 3 bases and J by 1 base, with 24 bases between the two germline ends. The CDR3 DNA sequence: TGCGCCAGCAGCCAGCCTATACGACCCCCCCAGGTAAGCCAAGAGACCCAGTACTTC. This translates into CASSQPIRPPQVSQETQYF.

The rearrangement joins TRBV2 to TRBJ2-1, with 8 bases aligning to TRBD2. V shed 6 bases and J 6 bases; nucleotides not matched to a gene: 7. Germline CDR1 and CDR2: SNHLY and FYNNEI. The CDR3 is made up of 14 amino acids. CDR3 amino acids: CASRFRGGINEQFF. The CDR3 coding sequence is TGTGCCAGCAGGTTCCGGGGGGGGATCAATGAGCAGTTCTTC.

The rearrangement joins TRBV2 to TRBJ1-1, with TRBD1 as a possible D gene (5 bases). CDR1 and CDR2 from the germline V gene are SNHLY and FYNNEI. The ends were cut back, 5 bases at V and 3 bases at J, with 10 bases in the middle. The CDR3 covers 13 residues. The chain's CDR3 is CASSKEGYTEAFF. CDR3 in DNA: TGTGCCAGCAGTAAGGAGGGGTACACTGAAGCTTTCTTT.

The chain employs TRBV27 and TRBJ2-1, with D perhaps TRBD1 (6 bases). Deletions cut 1 base from V and 8 bases from J, with 9 bases between. CDR1 MNHEY and CDR2 SMNVEV come from the germline V gene (reference sequence). This CDR3 region has 13 residues. CDR3 in amino acids: CASSLLAGDEQFF. DNA for the CDR3: TGTGCCAGCAGTTTATTGGCAGGGGATGAGCAGTTCTTC.

The chain carries TRBV19 and TRBJ1-2; D remains ambiguous. Germline CDR1 and CDR2: LNHDA and SQIVND (reference sequence). Trimming removed 1 base from V and 6 bases from J, with 12 bases in between. The CDR3 contains 14 residues. The CDR3 bases are TGTGCCAGTAGTATAGCCCGGCCGAGGAATGGCTACACCTTC. This codes for CASSIARPRNGYTF.

The genes are TRBV11-2 and TRBJ2-2, with D perhaps TRBD2 (6 bases). CDR1 SGHAT and CDR2 FQNNGV come from the germline V gene. The CDR3 consists of 15 residues. Between the trimmed V and J ends, which lost 3 bases and 4 bases, there was a span of 12 bases. CDR3 DNA: TGTGCCAGCAGCTTCGTGACCGGGGGCACCGGGGAGCTGTTTTTT. Protein: CASSFVTGGTGELFF.

The chain combines TRBV10-3 with TRBJ2-3; 8 bases map to TRBD1. CDR1 ENHRY and CDR2 SYGVKD come from the germline V gene. J lost 1 base, V lost 4 bases, and 22 bases had no gene match. CDR3 size: 21 residues. CDR3 nucleotides: TGTGCCATCAGTGCATCTCGGACAGGGATACGGGATAGTCTAGGCACAGATACGCAGTATTTT. Amino acid sequence: CAISASRTGIRDSLGTDTQYF.

The CDR3 nucleotides are TGTGCCAGCAGTTGGACAGGCACAGATACGCAGTATTTT. Amino acids: CASSWTGTDTQYF. The rearrangement joins TRBV25-1 to TRBJ2-3; possibly TRBD1 for D (6 bases). CDR3 length: 13 amino acids. Germline CDR1 MGHDK, CDR2 SYGVNS. V lost 5 bases and J lost 1, with 7 bases in between.

The V call is TRBV18, the J call TRBJ2-5; no clear D gene. V shed 3 bases and J shed 0 bases, with 5 bases lying between them. The germline gives CDR1 KGHSH, CDR2 LQKENI. The CDR3 runs 13 residues. The CDR3 sequence: CASSPGHQETQYF. The DNA of the CDR3 is TGTGCCAGCTCACCCGGGCACCAAGAGACCCAGTACTTC.

The V and J genes are TRBV2 and TRBJ2-6; tentatively, D is TRBD2 (5 bases). V was shortened by 4 bases and J by 2 bases, with 12 bases between the two germline ends. The length of the CDR3 is 16 residues. Germline V gene sequence: CDR1 SNHLY, CDR2 FYNNEI. The CDR3 loop is CASSAGWGAGANVLTF. The CDR3 DNA sequence: TGTGCCAGCAGTGCTGGTTGGGGAGCTGGGGCCAACGTCCTGACTTTC.

The rearrangement joins TRBV20-1 to TRBJ2-7, with D tentatively TRBD2 (6 bases). Trimming removed 7 bases at V and 7 bases at J, with 14 bases between. CDR1 and CDR2 from the germline V gene are DFQATT and SNEGSKA (reference sequence). The CDR3 is made up of 11 amino acids. The CDR3 DNA reads TGCAGTGTCGGGGGACCCGATGAGCAGTACTTC. Protein product: CSVGGPDEQYF.

The chain carries TRBV6-5 and TRBJ1-2; 10 nucleotides match TRBD1. The CDR3 length is 13 residues. Germline V gene sequence: CDR1 MNHEY, CDR2 SVGAGI. For the CDR3, the DNA is TGTGCTACCCGGGACAGGGGTGGATATGGCTACACCTTC. This sequence encodes CATRDRGGYGYTF.